These 2 T cell receptor beta chains were all obtained from the same sample, sequenced in a study of response to subunit inactivated influenza vaccine. TCRdb fed the RT-PCR reads into MiXCR, producing one record per CDR3 protein. The repertoire includes 750,000 to 850,000 distinct CDR3 sequences, approximately 17% of them detected once, and approximately 10% sits in the top ten. The specimen was PBMCs from blood, collected less than 6 days after vaccination. The origin of the receptors is a man aged 45-65 years who received an inactivated influenza vaccine.

The chain uses TRBV6-2 or TRBV6-3 and TRBJ2-1; D might be TRBD1 (6 bases). From germline, CDR1 is MNHEY and CDR2 SVGEGT. Trimming left V 1 base short and J 15 bases short, with 13 bases between. The CDR3 length is 12 residues. The CDR3 nucleotides read TGTGCCAGCAGTTACTACCACGGACAGCCGTTCTTC. This gives the protein CASSYYHGQPFF.

This clonotype was found a few times. The chain combines TRBV10-3 with TRBJ2-2; no clear D. This CDR3 is 15 amino acids long. The V and J ends lost 3 bases and 5 bases respectively, with 13 bases between them. Germline CDR1 is ENHRY and CDR2 is SYGVKD. Written as DNA, the CDR3 is TGTGCCATCAGTGACCCGGGCAGTGGGACCGGGGAGCTGTTTTTT. Encoded protein: CAISDPGSGTGELFF.